Presented here are 5 T cell receptor beta chains from one specimen sequenced in a study of cytomegalovirus exposure and HLA in healthy donors. The PCR contained 60 Vbeta and 13 Jbeta primers. Sequenced by immunoSEQ multiplex PCR; TCRdb stores in-frame clones only, minus some. The table shows around 280,000 clones, with roughly 89% occurring only once. The sequencing sample was made of PBMCs. The receptor source for this set is a woman in her late teens or twenties in good health and CMV-seronegative.

The chain is built from TRBV25-1 and TRBJ1-2, with 7 positions matching TRBD1. Unmatched junction bases numbered 14, after V lost 3 bases and J lost 4 bases. The CDR3 is made up of 17 amino acids. CDR1 MGHDK and CDR2 SYGVNS come from the germline V gene. This chain's CDR3 is CASSDFRDSKPPYGYTF. DNA of the CDR3: TGTGCCAGCAGTGATTTCCGGGACAGCAAGCCGCCCTATGGCTACACCTTC.

In regard to this clone: The same CDR3 also results from other DNA sequences found in this sample. V gene TRBV19 combines with J gene TRBJ1-1; D gene ambiguous. The germline V gene has CDR1 LNHDA and CDR2 SQIVND (reference sequence). V lost 4 bases and J 2 bases, leaving 8 bases between the germline ends. The CDR3 totals 13 residues. In DNA form, the CDR3 reads TGTGCCAGTAGTACGACGGGAAACACTGAAGCTTTCTTT. It specifies CASSTTGNTEAFF.

The rearrangement links TRBV7-6 to TRBJ1-1; D gene ambiguous. V was clipped by 1 base and J by 4 bases, with 10 bases between them. CDR3 size: 14 residues. Germline V gives CDR1 SGHVS, CDR2 FNYEAQ. This CDR3 reads CASSLGFAATEAFF. CDR3 nucleotide sequence: TGTGCCAGCAGCTTAGGCTTCGCGGCCACTGAAGCTTTCTTT.

The gene calls are TRBV29-1 and TRBJ1-4; 8 nucleotides agree with TRBD1. The V segment lost 6 bases and the J segment 3 bases; nucleotides outside the gene matches: 15. The CDR3 runs to 17 residues. Germline V gene sequence: CDR1 SQVTM, CDR2 ANQGSEA. The CDR3 DNA reads TGCAGCGTGCCATCCCCAACAGGGGGGGCTTCTAATGAAAAACTGTTTTTT. Its translation is CSVPSPTGGASNEKLFF. Full variable domain (outside the CDR3, taken from reference TRBV29-1 and TRBJ1-4): SAVISQKPSRDICQRGTSLTIQCQVDSQVTMMFWYRQQPGQSLTLIATANQGSEATYESGFVIDKFPISRPNLTFSTLTVSNMSPEDSSIYLCSVPSPTGGASNEKLFFGSGTQLSVL.

The V call is TRBV7-2, the J call TRBJ2-7; 7 bases agree with TRBD1. The CDR3 runs 16 residues. Germline trimming cut 5 bases from V and 4 bases from J; bases unmatched to any gene: 14. Per germline, CDR1 SGHTA and CDR2 FQGNSA. The CDR3 spells CASSLYRTGPPYEQYF. The CDR3 nucleotides read TGTGCCAGCAGCCTCTACCGGACAGGCCCGCCTTACGAGCAGTACTTC.